This paragraph reports one TCR beta chain. This entry belongs to a study of blood T cell repertoires in COVID-19. As handled by the study authors: Estimates of nucleated cell counts were drawn from the amplification of reference gene primers. Sequenced by immunoSEQ multiplex PCR; TCRdb stores in-frame clones only, minus some. V and J calls and clone size follow that table, whereas D and trimming were derived from the DNA. The sample carries roughly 140,000 clones, approximately 87% recorded once. This CDR3 contains 12 residues. Trimming took 0 bases from V and 5 from J, leaving 4 bases between them. Germline V gene lookup returns CDR1 LGHDT and CDR2 YNNKEL (reference sequence).

The gene calls are TRBV3-1 (or the pseudogene TRBV3-2) and TRBJ1-2; unclear D gene. The TCR comes from a man aged 55 to 70 who had recovered from COVID-19. Material: PBMCs or T cells enriched from blood (not recorded which). CDR3 sequence (DNA): TGTGCCAGCAGCCAAGAACGGTATGGCTACACCTTC. Translated: CASSQERYGYTF.